This TCR beta chain was recorded in a study of regulatory T cells in long-lasting Graves disease. The wider study: More than 5 years of antithyroid drugs with positive TSH receptor antibodies defined persistent Graves' disease.

As to time point: persistent/refractory GD, antithyroid drugs over 5 years with positive TRAb. Extracted RNA from PBMCs served as the source of the TCR library. Investigators prepared the TCR beta libraries by applying iRepertoire HTBI primers and Arm-PCR of CDR3 regions. TCRdb independently ran MiXCR on the multiplex PCR reads; one entry per CDR3 protein. Of roughly 450,000 distinct CDR3 sequences in the sample, about 20% are singletons; the top ten hold approximately 7.8%. In its sample, this clonotype was seen a few times. Sequencing was performed on peripheral blood mononuclear cells (PBMCs), taken when the disease was refractory, from a patient treated with antithyroid drugs. The sequence was obtained from a female donor with Graves disease.

DNA for the CDR3: TGTGCCTGGAGTTTTAGAAGTTCGGAAGCTTTCTTT. It specifies CAWSFRSSEAFF. The chain carries TRBV30 and TRBJ1-1, with unresolved D. CDR1 and CDR2 (germline): GTSNPN, SVGIG (reference sequence). The CDR3 runs 12 residues. Trimming took off 2 bases at V and 8 bases at J, with 12 bases between the two ends.